This T cell receptor (beta chain) was recovered during a study of T cell responses to AZD1222 COVID-19 vaccine. Using immunoSEQ multiplex PCR, the repertoire was profiled, and TCRdb retains in-frame clones only, with some absent. The sample lists 65,000 to 70,000 clones, more than 70% occurring once. Trimming took 0 bases from V and 0 from J, leaving 12 bases between them. The germline V gene has CDR1 LNHDA and CDR2 SQIVND (reference sequence). The length of the CDR3 is 17 residues. On this clone: The antigen remains unidentified.

The study, taken as a whole, reports: Spike-specific TCR breadth and depth rose after two AZD1222 doses.

The rearrangement links TRBV19 to TRBJ1-5; D unclear. The source is an adult in good health. The sample was peripheral blood, taken on day 0 of AZD1222 vaccination. For the CDR3, the DNA is TGTGCCAGTAGTATAGACCAGGATTACTATAGCAATCAGCCCCAGCATTTT. It encodes CASSIDQDYYSNQPQHF.